The rows below give T cell receptor beta chains drawn from one sample of a study of Graves' ophthalmopathy and Graves' hyperthyroidism. TCRdb passed the multiplex PCR reads through MiXCR, listing each CDR3 protein once. The sample holds about 640,000 distinct CDR3 sequences; over 40% are singletons and the top ten take more than 2.5%. The source material was peripheral blood. Receptor source: an adult man with Graves' ophthalmopathy. The CDR3 runs from the conserved cysteine through the conserved F or W. A D gene is named only where the DNA matches it firmly. The listing skips clone size in some rows; elsewhere it reads once, few, many or a size class.

17	TRBV24-1	TRBJ1-2	.	.	CATSDQSGRSSNYGYTF	TGTGCCACCAGTGACCAGAGTGGCCGATCGTCTAACTATGGCTACACCTTC
15	TRBV18	TRBJ2-7	.	.	CASSPRQDTSYEQYF	TGTGCCAGCTCACCACGCCAGGACACTTCCTACGAGCAGTACTTC
14	TRBV7-2	TRBJ2-7	many	TRBD2	CASNEAGSSYEQYF	TGTGCCAGCAACGAAGCGGGGAGCTCCTACGAGCAGTACTTC
17	TRBV11-1	TRBJ1-1	few	.	CASSQDFGQGRNTEAFF	TGTGCCAGCAGCCAAGATTTCGGGCAGGGGAGGAACACTGAAGCTTTCTTT
15	TRBV7-2	TRBJ1-5	few	TRBD1	CASRPRTGSNQPQHF	TGTGCCAGCAGACCCCGGACAGGGAGTAATCAGCCCCAGCATTTT
13	TRBV20-1	TRBJ1-3	.	.	CSARGGARDTIYF	TGCAGTGCTAGGGGGGGGGCCCGGGACACCATATATTTT
14	TRBV11-2	TRBJ2-7	.	.	CASSLDGDFHEQYF	TGTGCCAGCAGCTTAGATGGGGACTTCCACGAGCAGTACTTC
13	TRBV7-9	TRBJ1-2	many	TRBD1	CASSPAGGDGYTF	TGTGCCAGCAGCCCGGCAGGGGGCGATGGCTACACCTTC
15	TRBV4-1	TRBJ2-7	.	TRBD2	CASSHGGLGPYEQYF	TGCGCCAGCAGCCACGGAGGACTAGGACCCTACGAGCAGTACTTC
18	TRBV7-3	TRBJ2-6	.	TRBD1	CASSLYGTEPSGTNVLTF	TGTGCCAGCAGCTTATACGGGACAGAGCCCTCTGGGACCAACGTCCTGACTTTC
13	TRBV29-1	TRBJ1-2	.	.	CSVQVGGDYGYTF	TGCAGCGTTCAAGTGGGGGGCGACTATGGCTACACCTTC
13	TRBV7-9	TRBJ2-5	.	TRBD1	CASSSGGGETQCF	TGTGCCAGCAGCTCAGGGGGCGGAGAGACCCAGTGCTTC
16	TRBV10-2	TRBJ1-6	.	TRBD1	CASSEKQGASRSPLHF	TGCGCCAGCAGTGAAAAACAGGGGGCATCTAGATCACCCCTCCACTTT